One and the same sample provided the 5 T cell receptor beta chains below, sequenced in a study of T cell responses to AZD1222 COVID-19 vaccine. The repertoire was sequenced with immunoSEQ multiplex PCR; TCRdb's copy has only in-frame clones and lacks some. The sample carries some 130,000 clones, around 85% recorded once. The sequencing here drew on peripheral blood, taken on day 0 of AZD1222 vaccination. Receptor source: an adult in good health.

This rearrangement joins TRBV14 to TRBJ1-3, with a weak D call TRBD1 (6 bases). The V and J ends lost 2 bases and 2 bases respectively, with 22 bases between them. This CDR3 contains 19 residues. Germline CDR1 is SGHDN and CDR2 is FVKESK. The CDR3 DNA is TGTGCCAGCAGCCAATTTGACAGGCTCTGGAAGAGCACTGGAAACACCATATATTTT. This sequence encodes CASSQFDRLWKSTGNTIYF.

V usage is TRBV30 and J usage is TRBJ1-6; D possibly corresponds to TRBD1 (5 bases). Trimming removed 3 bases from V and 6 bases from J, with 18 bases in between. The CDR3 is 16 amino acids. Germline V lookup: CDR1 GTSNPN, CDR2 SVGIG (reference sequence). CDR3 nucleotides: TGTGCCTGGAGCCCCCTGGCAGGGCGGTTTAATTCACCCCTCCACTTT. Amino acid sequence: CAWSPLAGRFNSPLHF.

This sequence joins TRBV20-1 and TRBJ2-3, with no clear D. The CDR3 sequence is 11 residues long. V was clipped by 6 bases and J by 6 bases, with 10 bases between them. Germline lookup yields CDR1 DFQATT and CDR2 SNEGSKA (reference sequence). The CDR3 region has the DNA TGCAGTGCCTCTTGGAAGGATACGCAGTATTTT. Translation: CSASWKDTQYF.

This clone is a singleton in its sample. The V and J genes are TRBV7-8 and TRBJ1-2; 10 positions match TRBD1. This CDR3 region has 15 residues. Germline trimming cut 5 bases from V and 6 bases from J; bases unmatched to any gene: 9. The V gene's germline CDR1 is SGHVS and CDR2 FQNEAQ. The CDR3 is CASSPSRDRGDGYTF. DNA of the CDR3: TGTGCCAGCAGCCCAAGTAGGGACAGGGGTGATGGCTACACCTTC.

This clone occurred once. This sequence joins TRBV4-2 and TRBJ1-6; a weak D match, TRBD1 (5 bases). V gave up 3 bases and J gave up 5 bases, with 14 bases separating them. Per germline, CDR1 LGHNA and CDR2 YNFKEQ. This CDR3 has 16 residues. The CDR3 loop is CASSQAWGSDNSPLHF. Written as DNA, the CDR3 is TGTGCCAGCAGCCAGGCCTGGGGGTCCGATAATTCACCCCTCCACTTT.